This passage covers 25 T cell receptor beta chains from one sample sequenced in a study of shared clonotypes between healthy human individuals. CD45RO-negative CD8 cells positively selected for CCR7 made up the naive population, which excluded terminally differentiated effector memory CD45RA+ cells. Only in-frame clones appear in the TCRdb table, and some are missing; sequencing was by immunoSEQ multiplex PCR. The sample has roughly 1,800,000 clones, over 85% seen once. Sequenced: naive CD8+ T cells sorted from blood. All receptors come from a young man in good health.

The gene calls are TRBV7-2 and TRBJ1-2; D not certain. The CDR3 length is 14 residues. Germline V lookup: CDR1 SGHTA, CDR2 FQGNSA. Between the trimmed V and J ends, which lost 1 base and 4 bases, there was a span of 10 bases. The CDR3 here is CASSLGQDLYGYTF. CDR3 bases: TGTGCCAGCAGCTTAGGCCAGGACCTCTATGGCTACACCTTC.

The V call is TRBV19, the J call TRBJ2-3, with 7 bases aligning to TRBD1. The trim removed 7 bases at V and 1 base at J, leaving 8 bases unmatched. The germline V gene has CDR1 LNHDA and CDR2 SQIVND (reference sequence). The CDR3 runs 15 residues. In nucleotides, the CDR3 is TGTGCCAGTACCTCGACAGGGTTTGGCACAGATACGCAGTATTTT. This gives the protein CASTSTGFGTDTQYF.

This sequence joins TRBV4-3 and TRBJ2-1; TRBD2 aligns across 9 bases. Per the germline V gene, CDR1 is LGHNA and CDR2 is YSLEER. CDR3 length equals 17 residues. The junction had 12 bases not matched to a gene; V was cut back by 0 bases and J by 9 bases. CDR3 DNA: TGCGCCAGCAGCCAAGAGGGGCTAGCGGGGAGTCTAGGTGAGCAGTTCTTC. Translated: CASSQEGLAGSLGEQFF.

This chain links TRBV28 with TRBJ1-2, with 8 bases lining up with TRBD1. In germline, CDR1 is MDHEN, CDR2 SYDVKM. The trim removed 1 base at V and 5 bases at J, leaving 9 bases unmatched. The CDR3 contains 16 residues. The CDR3 is CASSLSPLWDRYGYTF. The CDR3 region has the DNA TGTGCCAGCAGTTTATCTCCCCTGTGGGACAGGTATGGCTACACCTTC.

This chain's CDR3 is CASSSGTGVNTEAFF. In nucleotides, the CDR3 is TGTGCCAGCAGCTCAGGGACAGGCGTGAACACTGAAGCTTTCTTT. This sequence joins TRBV9 and TRBJ1-1; 8 nucleotides agree with TRBD1. The germline V gene encodes CDR1 SGDLS and CDR2 YYNGEE. V was pared by 4 bases and J by 0 bases, with 5 bases of the junction left unmatched. This CDR3 has 15 amino acids.

This clone was detected only once. The chain recombines TRBV30 with TRBJ2-7; D ambiguous. CDR1 and CDR2 (germline): GTSNPN, SVGIG (reference sequence). The CDR3 has 13 amino acids. V lost 2 bases, J lost 1 base, and 9 bases lay in between. CDR3 sequence: CAWSIDISYEQYF. CDR3 sequence (DNA): TGTGCCTGGAGTATAGATATTTCCTACGAGCAGTACTTC.

The chain uses TRBV5-6 and TRBJ2-7; 8 bases line up with TRBD1. CDR1 and CDR2 (germline): SGHDT, YYEEEE. V was pared by 5 bases and J by 0 bases, with 1 base of the junction left unmatched. This CDR3 has 13 amino acids. The CDR3, as DNA: TGTGCCAGCAGGGGACAGGCCTCCTACGAGCAGTACTTC. It codes for CASRGQASYEQYF.

The rearrangement links TRBV4-1 to TRBJ2-3; 10 positions agree with TRBD2. V lost 4 bases to trimming and J lost 8 bases; unmatched junction nucleotides: 12. The V gene's germline CDR1 is MGHRA and CDR2 YSYEKL. The CDR3 runs 16 residues. The CDR3 nucleotides are TGCGCCAGCAGCCTTGGGACTAGCGTTTCAGGGGGTACGCAGTATTTT. This sequence encodes CASSLGTSVSGGTQYF.

This clone is a singleton in its sample. This chain links TRBV5-1 with TRBJ2-7, with a weak D call TRBD2 (6 bases). The CDR3 loop spans 14 amino acids. V was shortened by 1 base and J by 5 bases, with 13 bases between the two germline ends. Germline values: CDR1 SGHRS, CDR2 YFSETQ. CDR3 nucleotides: TGCGCCAGCAGCTTGTCAGGGAGGTGGGACGAGCAGTACTTC. Amino acids: CASSLSGRWDEQYF. The entire variable domain, with the rest obtained from reference TRBV5-1 and TRBJ2-7, is as follows: KAGVTQTPRYLIKTRGQQVTLSCSPISGHRSVSWYQQTPGQGLQFLFEYFSETQRNKGNFPGRFSGRQFSNSRSEMNVSTLELGDSALYLCASSLSGRWDEQYFGPGTRLTVT.

This clone was seen once. Other nucleotide sequences from this sample produce the same CDR3. The V gene is TRBV27, the J gene TRBJ1-5; D gene unclear. Germline CDR1 MNHEY, CDR2 SMNVEV (reference sequence). V lost 6 bases and J 4 bases, leaving 7 bases between the germline ends. The length of the CDR3 is 12 residues. In nucleotides, the CDR3 is TGTGCCAGCAGATCAGGTAATCAGCCCCAGCATTTT. Residues: CASRSGNQPQHF.

The chain employs TRBV19 and TRBJ1-6; 9 bases map to TRBD1. The V gene end was trimmed by 5 bases and the J gene end by 5 bases; junction bases not matched to a gene: 10. The CDR3 sequence is 17 residues long. CDR1 and CDR2 (germline): LNHDA, SQIVND (reference sequence). CDR3 DNA sequence: TGTGCCAGTAGTCCAAGGGGGACAGGGTTCGATAATTCACCCCTCCACTTT. This codes for CASSPRGTGFDNSPLHF.

In its sample, this clone was seen a few times. The rearrangement joins TRBV29-1 to TRBJ1-5; the D gene is possibly TRBD1 (5 bases). V was clipped by 0 bases and J by 7 bases, with 10 bases between them. The CDR3 extends over 13 amino acids. CDR1 and CDR2 (germline): SQVTM, ANQGSEA. CDR3 protein: CSVEEGSGQPQHF. CDR3 bases: TGCAGCGTTGAAGAGGGGTCAGGGCAGCCCCAGCATTTT.

V is TRBV6-6 and J is TRBJ2-3, with D uncertain. Germline V gives CDR1 MNHNY, CDR2 SVGAGI (reference sequence). V gave up 5 bases and J gave up 1 base, with 13 bases separating them. The CDR3 has 15 amino acids. The CDR3 protein is CASSAEWYGTDTQYF. For the CDR3, the DNA is TGTGCCAGCAGTGCCGAATGGTACGGCACAGATACGCAGTATTTT.

The chain employs TRBV4-1 and TRBJ2-5; D perhaps matches TRBD2 (6 bases). V was clipped by 1 base and J by 14 bases, with 17 bases between them. There are 13 residues in the CDR3. Per the germline V gene, CDR1 is MGHRA and CDR2 is YSYEKL. The CDR3 sequence: CASSQVPGEWTYF. The CDR3 nucleotides read TGCGCCAGCAGCCAAGTTCCGGGGGAGTGGACATACTTC.

V usage is TRBV7-8 and J usage is TRBJ2-7; 7 bases are shared with TRBD2. The CDR3 has 15 residues. V shed 1 base, J shed 2 bases, and the junction held 5 bases outside the gene matches. Germline V gene lookup returns CDR1 SGHVS and CDR2 FQNEAQ. The CDR3 protein is CASSLGSGRAYEQYF. CDR3 sequence (DNA): TGTGCCAGCAGCTTAGGTAGTGGGAGGGCCTACGAGCAGTACTTC.

The CDR3 nucleotides are TGTGCCAGCAGGGGGCTTAAGGAAAAACTGTTTTTT. This codes for CASRGLKEKLFF. The chain uses TRBV27 and TRBJ1-4, with a weak D call TRBD1 (5 bases). In germline, CDR1 is MNHEY, CDR2 SMNVEV (reference sequence). The CDR3 sequence is 12 residues long. V lost 6 bases to trimming and J lost 8 bases, with 10 bases between them.

The chain joins TRBV7-6 to TRBJ2-5, with TRBD1 identical over 12 bases. The V and J ends lost 1 base and 5 bases, in that order; junction bases with no gene match: 5. The germline V gene encodes CDR1 SGHVS and CDR2 FNYEAQ. The CDR3 runs 16 residues. CDR3 coding DNA: TGTGCCAGCAGCTTAGTTGGGACAGGGGGCAAGGAGACCCAGTACTTC. The encoded protein is CASSLVGTGGKETQYF.

This clone was counted many times. V is TRBV7-9 and J is TRBJ2-7, with TRBD1 as a possible D gene (6 bases). V lost 5 bases to trimming and J lost 2 bases, with 13 bases between them. This CDR3 comprises 14 residues. The germline CDR1 and CDR2 sequences are SEHNR and FQNEAQ (reference sequence). In nucleotides, the CDR3 is TGTGCCAGCAGCCAAACACAGGGCACCTACGAGCAGTACTTC. This translates into CASSQTQGTYEQYF.

V is TRBV29-1 and J is TRBJ2-3, with D tentatively TRBD2 (6 bases). This CDR3 spans 14 amino acids. CDR1 and CDR2 from the germline V gene are SQVTM and ANQGSEA. The V gene lost 0 bases and the J gene lost 2 bases, with 9 bases spanning the gap. This CDR3 is CSVEDAGFTDTQYF. The CDR3 nucleotides read TGCAGCGTTGAAGACGCGGGGTTCACAGATACGCAGTATTTT.

V is TRBV2 and J is TRBJ2-3, with 8 bases that match TRBD2. Trimming cost V 7 bases and J 1 base; bases outside gene matches: 7. The length of the CDR3 is 15 residues. Per germline, CDR1 SNHLY and CDR2 FYNNEI. The chain's CDR3 is CASTTAGEGTDTQYF. The CDR3 region has the DNA TGTGCCAGCACCACAGCGGGGGAGGGCACAGATACGCAGTATTTT.

V gene TRBV9 combines with J gene TRBJ1-4, with 8 bases lining up with TRBD1. V gave up 3 bases and J gave up 3 bases; unmatched junction bases: 4. CDR1 is SGDLS, CDR2 YYNGEE, per germline. The CDR3 spans 15 residues. The CDR3 DNA reads TGTGCCAGCAGCGCGACAGGGGCGCCTAATGAAAAACTGTTTTTT. Its protein is CASSATGAPNEKLFF.

Concerning this clone itself: The sample has other DNA sequences that encode this CDR3 too. V gene TRBV6-1 combines with J gene TRBJ2-7; D call uncertain. Trimming took off 3 bases at V and 0 bases at J, with 6 bases between the two ends. Per the germline V gene, CDR1 is MNHNS and CDR2 is SASEGT. This CDR3 is 13 amino acids long. The CDR3 DNA sequence: TGTGCCAGCAGTGACTACGGCTCCTACGAGCAGTACTTC. Its protein product is CASSDYGSYEQYF.

The CDR3 loop reads CASSLIGSGHTEAFF. The CDR3, as DNA: TGTGCCAGCAGCTTAATTGGGAGCGGACACACTGAAGCTTTCTTT. The V and J genes are TRBV13 and TRBJ1-1; D not resolved. This CDR3 contains 15 residues. V was clipped by 2 bases and J by 3 bases, with 13 bases between them. Germline CDR1 reads PRHDT; CDR2 reads FYEKMQ (reference sequence).

This chain uses TRBV25-1 with TRBJ2-5; no firm D call. Between the trimmed V and J ends, which lost 4 bases and 5 bases, there was a span of 11 bases. The CDR3 runs to 13 residues. CDR1 is MGHDK, CDR2 SYGVNS, per germline. CDR3 loop: CASSADQLETQYF. CDR3 coding DNA: TGTGCCAGCAGTGCGGATCAGTTGGAGACCCAGTACTTC.

The chain has TRBV25-1 and TRBJ2-7, with 9 nucleotides matching TRBD1. This CDR3 comprises 14 residues. In germline, CDR1 is MGHDK, CDR2 SYGVNS. The V segment lost 4 bases and the J segment 5 bases; nucleotides outside the gene matches: 6. The CDR3 is CASSGGQGLHEQYF. The DNA for the CDR3 is TGTGCCAGCAGTGGGGGACAGGGTTTACACGAGCAGTACTTC.